This entry lists 26 T cell receptor beta chains sequenced from one sample in a study of cytomegalovirus exposure and HLA in healthy donors listed by TCRdb under 2017. Preparation of the library involved the immunoSEQ multiplex PCR assay. The multiplex PCR relied on a mix of 60 forward primers for TCR Vbeta segments and 13 reverse primers for TCR Jbeta segments. This is the immuneACCESS table as TCRdb keeps it, with only in-frame sequences that have V and J called. A part of the clones is gone; compared with another copy, unresolved V genes explain less than half, and the rest is unexplained. For this sample there are 150,000 to 200,000 clones; 70% to 80% appear just once. The ten largest clones take up over 2% of the sample. The specimen sequenced was PBMCs. These TCRs come from a man aged 55 to 70 in good health and CMV-seronegative.

This clone has more than one count but fewer than ten. The chain has TRBV19 and TRBJ1-4, with TRBD1 matching over 9 bases. CDR1 and CDR2 from the germline V gene are LNHDA and SQIVND (reference sequence). J was trimmed by 8 bases and V by 11 bases; bases with no gene match: 9. This CDR3 region has 13 residues. CDR3 nucleotides: TGTGCCTCCACCGGGACAGGGAACGAAAAACTGTTTTTT. This codes for CASTGTGNEKLFF.

The genes are TRBV7-2 and TRBJ1-2, with D tentatively TRBD1 (6 bases). CDR3 size: 16 residues. CDR1 is SGHTA, CDR2 FQGNSA, per germline. V lost 0 bases to trimming and J lost 6 bases, with 17 bases between them. The CDR3 loop reads CASSLALPKQGNGYTF. The CDR3 nucleotides read TGTGCCAGCAGCTTAGCGCTCCCAAAACAGGGAAATGGCTACACCTTC.

The chain employs TRBV4-2 and TRBJ2-2; weak D call: TRBD2 (6 bases). Trimming cost V 4 bases and J 6 bases, with 15 bases left between them. The CDR3 has 15 residues. Germline V lookup: CDR1 LGHNA, CDR2 YNFKEQ. The CDR3 loop reads CASSPRTGEAGELFF. The CDR3 region has the DNA TGTGCCAGCAGCCCTCGAACGGGAGAAGCCGGGGAGCTGTTTTTT.

This chain joins TRBV7-9 and TRBJ2-3; D remains unclear. This CDR3 is built from 17 residues. V lost 5 bases and J lost 1, with 19 bases in between. Looked up from germline, CDR1 is SEHNR and CDR2 is FQNEAQ (reference sequence). The CDR3 DNA reads as TGTGCCAGCAGCCAAGAGGTGGCTATTACTCGCACAGATACGCAGTATTTT. It translates to CASSQEVAITRTDTQYF. Filled out from reference TRBV7-9 and TRBJ2-3, the complete variable domain reads DTGVSQNPRHKITKRGQNVTFRCDPISEHNRLYWYRQTLGQGPEFLTYFQNEAQLEKSRLLSDRFSAERPKGSFSTLEIQRTEQGDSAMYLCASSQEVAITRTDTQYFGPGTRLTVL.

J is TRBJ1-1 and V is TRBV7-2; TRBD1 aligns across 8 bases. CDR3 length: 14 amino acids. Germline values: CDR1 SGHTA, CDR2 FQGNSA. Losses at the gene ends were 5 bases for V and 4 bases for J; bases not matched to a gene: 6. The CDR3 sequence: CASSERTGFTEAFF. CDR3 coding DNA: TGTGCCAGCAGCGAGAGGACAGGGTTCACTGAAGCTTTCTTT.

The rearrangement uses TRBV5-4 and TRBJ1-4; maybe TRBD1 (5 bases). Germline-derived CDR1 and CDR2 are SGHNT and YYREEE (reference sequence). CDR3 size: 17 residues. Trimming shortened V by 3 bases and J by 8 bases, and 23 bases separated the two germline ends. Here the CDR3 reads CASSSIGEARLREKLFF. Here the CDR3 DNA reads TGTGCCAGCAGCTCGATAGGGGAGGCCAGACTGCGGGAAAAACTGTTTTTT.

The rearrangement joins TRBV19 to TRBJ1-4, with TRBD1 as a possible D gene (5 bases). Looked up from germline, CDR1 is LNHDA and CDR2 is SQIVND (reference sequence). The CDR3 covers 11 residues. V gave up 6 bases and J gave up 13 bases, with 12 bases separating them. The CDR3 nucleotides read TGTGCCAGTAGCCAGGGTGTGTCACTGTTTTTT. As protein: CASSQGVSLFF.

V gene TRBV5-4 combines with J gene TRBJ1-6, with D tentatively TRBD1 (5 bases). CDR1 is SGHNT and CDR2 is YYREEE in the germline V gene (reference sequence). The CDR3 has 14 amino acids. Trimming removed 1 base at V and 9 bases at J, with 11 bases between. The CDR3 DNA follows: TGTGCCAGCAGCTTGAGGGGTTCGGGTTCACCCCTCCACTTT. It codes for CASSLRGSGSPLHF.

The chain links TRBV9 to TRBJ2-1, with 9 bases matching TRBD1. This CDR3 contains 17 residues. Looked up from germline, CDR1 is SGDLS and CDR2 is YYNGEE. V lost 1 base, J lost 0 bases, and 5 bases stayed unmatched. For the CDR3, the DNA is TGTGCCAGCAGCGTAACACCGGGACAGGGCTCCTACAATGAGCAGTTCTTC. As protein: CASSVTPGQGSYNEQFF.

CDR3 amino acids: CASSYPGGGNQPQHF. As DNA, the CDR3 is TGTGCCAGCAGTTACCCCGGGGGGGGAAATCAGCCCCAGCATTTT. The V and J genes are TRBV28 and TRBJ1-5; a weak D match, TRBD1 (5 bases). Trimming took off 4 bases at V and 4 bases at J, with 14 bases between the two ends. Germline V gives CDR1 MDHEN, CDR2 SYDVKM. This CDR3 spans 15 amino acids.

This clone was observed a few times. The chain recombines TRBV7-9 with TRBJ1-1; 10 bases map to TRBD1. From germline, CDR1 is SEHNR and CDR2 FQNEAQ (reference sequence). The CDR3 contains 15 residues. V lost 4 bases and J lost 3; bases outside the gene matches: 5. The DNA for the CDR3 is TGTGCCAGCAGCTCTAGAGGGACAGGGGACACTGAAGCTTTCTTT. Amino acid sequence: CASSSRGTGDTEAFF.

V and J are TRBV9 and TRBJ2-2; weak D call: TRBD2 (5 bases). CDR1 SGDLS and CDR2 YYNGEE come from the germline V gene. The CDR3 totals 15 residues. Trimming pared 0 bases from V and 0 bases from J, leaving 6 bases between. DNA of the CDR3: TGTGCCAGCAGCGTAGACGGGGCGAACACCGGGGAGCTGTTTTTT. This gives the protein CASSVDGANTGELFF.

V gene TRBV29-1 combines with J gene TRBJ1-2; TRBD1 aligns across 7 bases. Germline loops: CDR1 SQVTM, CDR2 ANQGSEA. The length of the CDR3 is 17 residues. V trimming: 5 bases; J trimming: 1 base; junction bases outside the gene matches: 16. CDR3 in amino acids: CSVFTASGTAVNYGYTF. CDR3 in DNA: TGCAGCGTTTTCACCGCATCCGGGACAGCAGTTAACTATGGCTACACCTTC.

Remarks on this clone: The junction departs from the called germline gene at one end, perhaps through a read error. CDR3 DNA: TGCAGCGCCGAGATGGGGACAGGGATGGATGGCTACCCCTTC. This sequence encodes CSAEMGTGMDGYPF. This sequence joins TRBV29-1 and TRBJ1-2; 9 bases agree with TRBD1. There are 14 residues in the CDR3. Germline CDR1 is SQVTM and CDR2 is ANQGSEA.

This sequence joins TRBV5-8 and TRBJ2-3, with 10 bases aligning to TRBD1. The germline V gene encodes CDR1 SGHTS and CDR2 YDEGEE. V lost 4 bases and J lost 7; bases outside the gene matches: 6. CDR3 length: 14 amino acids. The chain's CDR3 is CASSQRDRGNTQYF. CDR3 nucleotide sequence: TGTGCCAGCAGCCAGCGGGACAGGGGAAATACGCAGTATTTT.

Points on this clone: Relative to the germline gene, one junction end is altered; a read error may explain this. The rearrangement joins TRBV2 to TRBJ1-2, with D perhaps TRBD1 (5 bases). Germline V gene data show CDR1 as SNHLY and CDR2 as FYNNEI. The CDR3 is 13 amino acids. The CDR3, as DNA: TGTGCCAGCACCCCAGGGAGGGACTATGGCTACCCCTTC. Its translation: CASTPGRDYGYPF.

The chain joins TRBV19 to TRBJ1-2; weak D call: TRBD1 (6 bases). V lost 5 bases and J 4 bases, leaving 11 bases between the germline ends. CDR1 and CDR2 (germline): LNHDA, SQIVND (reference sequence). There are 13 residues in the CDR3. The CDR3 sequence: CASSRRGGYGYTF. In nucleotides, the CDR3 is TGTGCCAGTAGTCGCAGGGGCGGCTATGGCTACACCTTC.

V is TRBV27 and J is TRBJ1-3; perhaps TRBD1 as D (6 bases). The CDR3 length is 14 residues. Germline V gives CDR1 MNHEY, CDR2 SMNVEV (reference sequence). The germline V and J ends were trimmed by 10 bases and 1 base, with 14 bases remaining between them. The CDR3 DNA reads TGTGCCACCTCCCCGGACAGTTCTGGAAACACCATATATTTT. Translating it yields CATSPDSSGNTIYF.

The chain is built from TRBV11-1 and TRBJ2-1; TRBD1 might be the D (6 bases). The germline V gene encodes CDR1 SGHAT and CDR2 FQDESV (reference sequence). The CDR3 runs to 17 residues. The germline V and J ends were trimmed by 3 bases and 0 bases, with 15 bases remaining between them. The CDR3 spells CASSFVPGHSSYNEQFF. The CDR3 region has the DNA TGTGCCAGCAGCTTCGTTCCGGGACACAGCTCCTACAATGAGCAGTTCTTC.

This clone appeared a few times. The chain employs TRBV5-5 and TRBJ1-5; D call uncertain. Germline V lookup: CDR1 SGHKS, CDR2 YYEKEE (reference sequence). The CDR3 sequence is 14 residues long. Trimming shortened V by 4 bases and J by 3 bases, and 11 bases separated the two germline ends. The CDR3 spells CASSLESNNQPQHF. CDR3 DNA: TGTGCCAGCAGCCTCGAGAGTAACAATCAGCCCCAGCATTTT. Variable domain in full (rest from reference TRBV5-5 and TRBJ1-5): DAGVTQSPTHLIKTRGQQVTLRCSPISGHKSVSWYQQVLGQGPQFIFQYYEKEERGRGNFPDRFSARQFPNYSSELNVNALLLGDSALYLCASSLESNNQPQHFGDGTRLSIL.

This clone was detected only once. At one end the junction does not follow the germline gene, possibly because of a read error. V is TRBV7-6 and J is TRBJ2-7, with TRBD2 as a possible D gene (5 bases). The CDR3 has 12 amino acids. CDR1 is SGHVS, CDR2 FNYEAQ, per germline. CDR3: CSSSSSSSEQYF. The CDR3 DNA sequence: TGTTCCAGCAGCTCATCTAGCTCCGAGCAGTACTTC.

This rearrangement joins TRBV9 to TRBJ2-5, with TRBD2 matching over 7 bases. J lost 4 bases, V lost 3 bases, and 9 bases had no gene match. This CDR3 is 15 amino acids long. Germline loops: CDR1 SGDLS, CDR2 YYNGEE. CDR3 protein: CASSAQTSDSETQYF. The DNA of the CDR3 is TGTGCCAGCAGCGCCCAAACTAGCGACTCAGAGACCCAGTACTTC. Full variable domain (remainder filled in from reference TRBV9 and TRBJ2-5): DSGVTQTPKHLITATGQRVTLRCSPRSGDLSVYWYQQSLDQGLQFLIQYYNGEERAKGNILERFSAQQFPDLHSELNLSSLELGDSALYFCASSAQTSDSETQYFGPGTRLLVL.

V usage is TRBV29-1 and J usage is TRBJ1-4; 9 positions agree with TRBD1. This CDR3 has 13 residues. Germline V gene sequence: CDR1 SQVTM, CDR2 ANQGSEA. The V and J ends lost 5 bases and 4 bases, in that order; junction bases with no gene match: 2. CDR3 in DNA: TGCAGCGTTATGGGACAGGGTAATGAAAAACTGTTTTTT. It is translated as CSVMGQGNEKLFF. The full variable domain, in which reference TRBV29-1 and TRBJ1-4 provide the parts outside the CDR3, is SAVISQKPSRDICQRGTSLTIQCQVDSQVTMMFWYRQQPGQSLTLIATANQGSEATYESGFVIDKFPISRPNLTFSTLTVSNMSPEDSSIYLCSVMGQGNEKLFFGSGTQLSVL.

This clone has just a few counts. V usage is TRBV7-8 and J usage is TRBJ2-7, with 8 nucleotides matching TRBD1. The CDR3 totals 13 residues. Germline V gene data show CDR1 as SGHVS and CDR2 as FQNEAQ. Germline trimming cut 5 bases from V and 5 bases from J; bases unmatched to any gene: 5. The CDR3 protein is CASSPRTGNEQYF. The CDR3 bases are TGTGCCAGCAGCCCAAGGACAGGGAACGAGCAGTACTTC.

The V gene is TRBV2, the J gene TRBJ2-7; TRBD2 matches 8 bases. There are 14 residues in the CDR3. Germline lookup yields CDR1 SNHLY and CDR2 FYNNEI. V was clipped by 4 bases and J by 1 base; unmatched bases: 3. CDR3 sequence (DNA): TGTGCCAGCAGTGTCGAGCGGGAGTCCTACGAGCAGTACTTC. Translating it yields CASSVERESYEQYF.

V gene TRBV5-4 combines with J gene TRBJ2-7; D perhaps matches TRBD2 (6 bases). Germline-derived CDR1 and CDR2 are SGHNT and YYREEE (reference sequence). V gave up 5 bases and J gave up 8 bases, with 20 bases separating them. The CDR3 is 14 amino acids. CDR3 coding DNA: TGTGCCAGCAGTCAGGGCGGGAAGGGGAATAAGCAGTACTTC. Protein: CASSQGGKGNKQYF.